Each of the 3 T cell receptor beta chains below was sequenced from the same sample in a study of blood T cell repertoires in COVID-19 (TCRdb year 2020). The protocol used for the library was the immunoSEQ multiplex PCR assay. TCRdb provides this immuneACCESS table in a form limited to in-frame rearrangements. Some clones are lacking; in checked studies, under half of them reflect an unresolved V gene, and why the rest are absent is not known. In this sample the table shows tens of thousands of clones, over 70% of which occur a single time. More than 9% of the sample goes to the ten largest clones. Sequencing was carried out using peripheral blood. The receptors stem from a human donor in a cohort sampled during active COVID-19.

V is TRBV28 and J is TRBJ1-2, with TRBD1 matching 9 bases. The germline V gene encodes CDR1 MDHEN and CDR2 SYDVKM. The CDR3 loop spans 13 amino acids. J lost 6 bases, V lost 3 bases, and 2 bases had no gene match. CDR3 region: CASSLGQGNGYTF. The CDR3 DNA is TGTGCCAGCAGTTTGGGACAGGGAAATGGCTACACCTTC.

This sequence joins TRBV27 and TRBJ1-1; the D is unclear. CDR3 length: 15 residues. Trimming stripped 1 base from V and 2 bases from J, with 11 bases between. Germline loops: CDR1 MNHEY, CDR2 SMNVEV (reference sequence). CDR3: CASSLYGQVNTEAFF. The CDR3, as DNA: TGTGCCAGCAGTTTATATGGGCAGGTCAACACTGAAGCTTTCTTT.

This chain uses TRBV18 with TRBJ1-4, with D uncertain. Germline V gene lookup returns CDR1 KGHSH and CDR2 LQKENI. CDR3 size: 16 residues. V was shortened by 0 bases and J by 3 bases, with 11 bases between the two germline ends. The CDR3 is CASSPPSIGANEKLFF. The CDR3 nucleotides are TGTGCCAGCTCACCACCCAGTATCGGGGCTAATGAAAAACTGTTTTTT.